A selection of T cell receptor beta chains follows, all from one sample in a study of OX40 agonist ivuxolimab in advanced cancers. The method was immunoSEQ multiplex PCR; TCRdb's version includes in-frame clones alone and lacks a portion of them. The sample lists about 74,000 clones; around 84% were seen once. The material was CD4+ or CD8+ T cells sorted from blood, obtained in a trial of the OX40 agonist ivuxolimab. The receptor source for this set is an adult with an advanced solid tumor such as melanoma, head and neck, liver or kidney cancer. CDR3s include the opening cysteine and the closing phenylalanine or tryptophan. The order of the fields is V gene, clone size, J gene, D gene, CDR3 protein, CDR3 DNA. A D gene is named only where the DNA matches it firmly. Expanded clones get a size class; other rows say once, few or many, or leave the size out.

TRBV6-5	NA	TRBJ2-5	TRBD2	CASGSGGVWETQYF	TGTGCCAGCGGTAGCGGGGGGGTTTGGGAGACCCAGTACTTC
TRBV9	NA	TRBJ2-1	TRBD2	CASRRGGTSGIDEQFF	TGTGCCAGCCGGCGGGGAGGAACGAGCGGGATCGATGAGCAGTTCTTC
TRBV10-2	NA	TRBJ1-5	NA	CASSEQANNQPQHF	TGCGCCAGCAGTGAACAGGCGAACAATCAGCCCCAGCATTTT
TRBV10-3	NA	TRBJ2-1	NA	CAISEGRGVSSYNEQFF	TGTGCCATCAGTGAAGGGAGAGGGGTCAGCTCCTACAATGAGCAGTTCTTC
TRBV28	NA	TRBJ2-1	TRBD1	CASSLDRELYNEQFF	TGTGCCAGCAGTTTAGACAGGGAATTGTACAATGAGCAGTTCTTC
TRBV6-8	NA	TRBJ2-5	NA	CASILYPDPRTQYF	TGTGCCAGCATATTGTACCCCGATCCACGGACCCAGTACTTC
TRBV19	NA	TRBJ1-5	NA	CACSGGGGLHQPQHF	TGTGCCTGCTCGGGTGGGGGGGGCCTTCATCAGCCCCAGCATTTT
TRBV10-2	few	TRBJ1-2	NA	CASTVSTGNYGYTF	TGCGCCAGCACAGTTTCTACAGGGAACTATGGCTACACCTTC
TRBV5-1	once	TRBJ1-4	NA	CASSLRTATNEKLFF	TGCGCCAGCAGCTTGAGGACAGCAACTAATGAAAAACTGTTTTTT
TRBV6-5	few	TRBJ1-2	TRBD1	CASREQGIGYTF	TGTGCCAGCAGGGAACAGGGGATCGGCTACACCTTC
TRBV28	NA	TRBJ1-1	NA	CASNEDLEAFF	TGTGCCAGCAATGAAGACCTAGAAGCTTTCTTT
TRBV6-5	NA	TRBJ1-1	TRBD1	CASSYTGQGKSAAFF	TGTGCCAGCAGTTACACGGGACAGGGTAAAAGTGCAGCTTTCTTT
TRBV29-1	NA	TRBJ2-7	NA	CSVEKQGGYEQYF	TGCAGCGTTGAGAAACAGGGAGGCTACGAGCAGTACTTC
TRBV7-3	once	TRBJ2-1	TRBD2	CASQQRDGYEQFF	TGTGCCAGCCAGCAGCGGGATGGGTATGAGCAGTTCTTC
TRBV4-2	NA	TRBJ2-7	TRBD2	CASSSGPAGAPYEQYF	TGTGCCAGCAGCTCCGGCCCAGCGGGAGCACCCTACGAGCAGTACTTC
TRBV28	once	TRBJ2-7	NA	CASARPTLYEQYF	TGTGCCAGCGCCAGACCGACCCTGTACGAGCAGTACTTC
TRBV19	NA	TRBJ1-2	NA	CAAVVGGPAGYGYTF	TGTGCCGCCGTAGTCGGAGGCCCGGCGGGCTATGGCTACACCTTC
TRBV7-7	once	TRBJ2-3	TRBD1	CASSLDRGPTDTQYF	TGTGCCAGCAGCCTGGACAGGGGGCCGACAGATACGCAGTATTTT
TRBV28	NA	TRBJ2-5	NA	CASSLLTLETQYF	TGTGCCAGCAGTTTATTAACTTTGGAGACCCAGTACTTC
TRBV28	NA	TRBJ1-2	NA	CASNTGDYGYTF	TGTGCCAGCAATACAGGCGACTATGGCTACACCTTC
TRBV7-2	NA	TRBJ1-6	NA	CASSLVSQGNSPLHF	TGTGCCAGCAGCTTAGTTTCACAGGGAAATTCACCCCTCCACTTT
TRBV13	few	TRBJ2-5	NA	CASSSIAVVGQETQYF	TGTGCCAGCAGCTCGATCGCAGTGGTGGGCCAAGAGACCCAGTACTTC
TRBV10-2	once	TRBJ1-5	NA	CASQGGGQPQHF	TGCGCCAGCCAGGGAGGGGGTCAGCCCCAGCATTTT
TRBV7-2	once	TRBJ2-7	TRBD2	CASSLGASGTYEQYF	TGTGCCAGCAGCTTAGGGGCTAGCGGGACCTACGAGCAGTACTTC
TRBV12-5	few	TRBJ1-2	NA	CASGVAREGWVGGYTF	TGTGCTAGTGGTGTAGCAAGGGAGGGATGGGTCGGTGGCTACACCTTC
TRBV4-1	NA	TRBJ1-2	TRBD1	CASSQVGLRDSNYGYTF	TGCGCCAGCAGCCAAGTTGGTTTAAGGGACAGCAACTATGGCTACACCTTC